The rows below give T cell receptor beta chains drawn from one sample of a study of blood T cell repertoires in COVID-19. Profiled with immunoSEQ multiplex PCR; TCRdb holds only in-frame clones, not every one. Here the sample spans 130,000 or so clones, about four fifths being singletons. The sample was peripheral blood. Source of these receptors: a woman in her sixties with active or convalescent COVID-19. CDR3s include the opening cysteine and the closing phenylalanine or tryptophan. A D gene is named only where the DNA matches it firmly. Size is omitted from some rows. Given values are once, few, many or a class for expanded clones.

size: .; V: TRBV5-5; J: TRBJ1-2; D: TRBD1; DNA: TGTGCCAGCACCAATTATCCGGGACAGGTCGGCTACACCTTC; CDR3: CASTNYPGQVGYTF
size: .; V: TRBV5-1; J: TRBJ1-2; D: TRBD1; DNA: TGCGCCAGCAGCTTGGCCGACAGGGTTAAGGGCTACACCTTC; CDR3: CASSLADRVKGYTF
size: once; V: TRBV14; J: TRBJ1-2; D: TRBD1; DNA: TGTGCCAGCAGCCAAGATAACAGGGGGTATGGCTACACCTTC; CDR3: CASSQDNRGYGYTF
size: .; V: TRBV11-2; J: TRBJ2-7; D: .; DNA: TGTGCCAGCAGCTCCGTGAGAATTGACGAGCAGTACTTC; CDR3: CASSSVRIDEQYF
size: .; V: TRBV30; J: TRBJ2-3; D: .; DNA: TGTGCCTGGAGTCCACGGGGGGATACGCAGTATTTT; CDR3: CAWSPRGDTQYF
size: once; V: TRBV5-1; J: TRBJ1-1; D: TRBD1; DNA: TGCGCCAGCGGAGGGACAGGGCTCACTGAAGCTTTCTTT; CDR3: CASGGTGLTEAFF
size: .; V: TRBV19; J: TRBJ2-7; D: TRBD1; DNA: TGTGCCAGCCGAGGGGGCGGTTACGAGCAGTACTTC; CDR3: CASRGGGYEQYF
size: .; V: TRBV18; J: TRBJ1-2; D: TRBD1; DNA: TGTGCCAGCTCACCACGAATCCGGGACAGGGGAGCTAACTATGGCTACACCTTC; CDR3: CASSPRIRDRGANYGYTF
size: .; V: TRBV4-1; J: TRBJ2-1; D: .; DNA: TGCGCCAGCAGCCAAGCGGGGAGCTCCTACAATGAGCAGTTCTTC; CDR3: CASSQAGSSYNEQFF
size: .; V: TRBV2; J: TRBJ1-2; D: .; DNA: TGTGCCAGCAGAGATTGGAGCTATGGCTACACCTTC; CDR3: CASRDWSYGYTF
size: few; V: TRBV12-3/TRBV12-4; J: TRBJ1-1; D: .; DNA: TGTGCCAGCAGTTCCACAGAGAACACTGAAGCTTTCTTT; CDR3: CASSSTENTEAFF
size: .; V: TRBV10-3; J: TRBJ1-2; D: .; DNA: TGTGCCGGGCAAGGCCGGGGAGAGGGTGGCTACACCTTC; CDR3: CAGQGRGEGGYTF
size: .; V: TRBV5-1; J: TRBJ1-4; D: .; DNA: TGCGCCAGCAGTTTGGGCCTACAGGTGGAAAATGAAAAACTGTTTTTT; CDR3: CASSLGLQVENEKLFF
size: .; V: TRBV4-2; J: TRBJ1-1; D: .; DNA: TGTGCCAGCAGCCAAGGGGGGGGAGGGAACCCCCCCACTGAAGCTTTCTTT; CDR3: CASSQGGGGNPPTEAFF
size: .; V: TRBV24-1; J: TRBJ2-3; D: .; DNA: TGTGCCACCAGTGACCCCTTGGAGGATACGCAGTATTTT; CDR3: CATSDPLEDTQYF
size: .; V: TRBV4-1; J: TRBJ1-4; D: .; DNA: TGCGCCAGCAGCCAAGACGACGGGGGGAAACTGTTTTTT; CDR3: CASSQDDGGKLFF
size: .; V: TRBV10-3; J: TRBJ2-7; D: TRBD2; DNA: TGTGCCACGACTAGCTCCGTCTACGAGCAGTACTTC; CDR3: CATTSSVYEQYF
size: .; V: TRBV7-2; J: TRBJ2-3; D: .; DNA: TGTGCCAGCAGCTTAGGGGGGCTAGCCCCAGGCCATACGCAGTATTTT; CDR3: CASSLGGLAPGHTQYF
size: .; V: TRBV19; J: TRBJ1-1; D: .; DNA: TGTGCCAGTACTAAGAACACTGAAGCTTTCTTT; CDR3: CASTKNTEAFF
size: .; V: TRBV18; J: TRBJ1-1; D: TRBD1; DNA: TGTGCCAGCCGGACAGGGATGAACACTGAAGCTTTCTTT; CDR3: CASRTGMNTEAFF
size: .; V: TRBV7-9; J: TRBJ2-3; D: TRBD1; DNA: TGTGCCAGCAGCTCAGGGGGCAGCACAGATACGCAGTATTTT; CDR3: CASSSGGSTDTQYF
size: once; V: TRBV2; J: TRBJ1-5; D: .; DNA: TGTGCCAGCAGTCAGGGGTTGGGGAGCAATCAGCCCCAGCATTTT; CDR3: CASSQGLGSNQPQHF